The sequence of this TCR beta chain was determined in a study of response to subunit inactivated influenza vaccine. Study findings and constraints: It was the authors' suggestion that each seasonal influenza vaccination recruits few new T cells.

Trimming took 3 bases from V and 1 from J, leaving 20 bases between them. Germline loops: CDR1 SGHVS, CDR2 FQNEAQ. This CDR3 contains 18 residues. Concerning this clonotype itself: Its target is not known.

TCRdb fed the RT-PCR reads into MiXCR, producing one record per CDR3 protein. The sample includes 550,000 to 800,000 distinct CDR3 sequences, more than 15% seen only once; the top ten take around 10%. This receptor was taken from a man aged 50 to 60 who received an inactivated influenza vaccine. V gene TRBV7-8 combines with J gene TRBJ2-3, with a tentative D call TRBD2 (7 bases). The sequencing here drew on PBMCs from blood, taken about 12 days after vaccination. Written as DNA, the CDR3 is TGTGCCAGCAGCTTTGGTGGGGGGGCAGGCTTGGGCACAGATACGCAGTATTTT. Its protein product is CASSFGGGAGLGTDTQYF.